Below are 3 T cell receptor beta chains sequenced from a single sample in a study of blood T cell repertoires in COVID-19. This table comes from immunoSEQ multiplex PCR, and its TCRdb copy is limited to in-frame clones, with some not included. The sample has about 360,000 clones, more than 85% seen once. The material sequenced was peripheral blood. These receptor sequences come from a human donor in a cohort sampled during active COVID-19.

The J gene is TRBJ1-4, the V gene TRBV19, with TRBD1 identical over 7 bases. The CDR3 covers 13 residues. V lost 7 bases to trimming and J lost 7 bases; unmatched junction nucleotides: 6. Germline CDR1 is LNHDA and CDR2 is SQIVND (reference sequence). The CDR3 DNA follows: TGTGCCAGTACAGGAGGGGGCTTTGAAAAACTGTTTTTT. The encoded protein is CASTGGGFEKLFF.

The CDR3 is CASSLDRGVDTQYF. The CDR3 DNA is TGTGCCAGCAGCTTAGACAGGGGGGTAGATACGCAGTATTTT. The chain carries TRBV7-2 and TRBJ2-3; TRBD1 agrees at 8 bases. With 1 base clipped from V and 5 bases from J, the junction kept 2 bases outside the gene matches. The length of the CDR3 is 14 residues. Germline V gene lookup returns CDR1 SGHTA and CDR2 FQGNSA.

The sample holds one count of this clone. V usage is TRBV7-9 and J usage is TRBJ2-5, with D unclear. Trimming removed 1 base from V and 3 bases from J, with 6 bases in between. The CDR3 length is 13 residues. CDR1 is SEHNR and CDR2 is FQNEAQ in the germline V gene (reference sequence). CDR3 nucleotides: TGTGCCAGCAGCTTAGGAGCTGAAGAGACCCAGTACTTC. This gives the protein CASSLGAEETQYF.